A selection of T cell receptor beta chains follows, all from one sample in a study of OX40 agonist ivuxolimab in advanced cancers. Generated by immunoSEQ multiplex PCR, the TCRdb table keeps only in-frame clones and is missing some. Altogether 65,000 to 75,000 clones are present, about 88% being singletons, with the ten largest covering 3% to 4%. Sequencing was performed on CD4+ or CD8+ T cells sorted from blood, taken in a trial of the OX40 agonist ivuxolimab. These receptors came from an adult with an advanced solid tumor such as melanoma, head and neck, liver or kidney cancer. Both conserved end residues are part of each CDR3. The D gene is left open where the match is weak. Only some rows state a clone size, as once, few, many or a class for expanded clones.

D	size	V	J	length	CDR3	DNA
TRBD1	.	TRBV19	TRBJ1-5	16	CASSRGQAYSNQPQHF	TGTGCCAGTAGTAGGGGACAGGCCTATAGCAATCAGCCCCAGCATTTT
.	once	TRBV7-9	TRBJ1-1	10	CASSGNEAFF	TGTGCCAGCAGCGGAAATGAAGCTTTCTTT
.	.	TRBV5-8	TRBJ1-2	15	CASSLDFSSIRGYTF	TGTGCCAGCAGCTTGGACTTTTCCTCCATTCGTGGCTACACCTTC
.	.	TRBV15	TRBJ2-1	14	CATSTVGVYNEQFF	TGTGCCACCAGCACGGTTGGGGTTTACAATGAGCAGTTCTTC
.	.	TRBV14	TRBJ2-2	14	CASSHRERPGELFF	TGTGCCAGCAGCCACCGGGAGCGCCCCGGGGAGCTGTTTTTT
.	.	TRBV6-4	TRBJ2-7	13	CASSDRPGGEQYF	TGTGCCAGCAGTGACCGGCCTGGGGGCGAGCAGTACTTC
.	.	TRBV14	TRBJ1-5	14	CAGMGRASNQPQHF	TGTGCCGGAATGGGCAGGGCGAGCAATCAGCCCCAGCATTTT
TRBD1	.	TRBV5-1	TRBJ2-1	15	CASSPGQGGHNEQFF	TGCGCCAGCAGCCCCGGACAGGGTGGACACAATGAGCAGTTCTTC
TRBD1	.	TRBV29-1	TRBJ1-1	13	CSVIKTGGTEAFF	TGCAGCGTTATCAAGACAGGGGGAACTGAAGCTTTCTTT
TRBD1	.	TRBV25-1	TRBJ1-3	15	CASSAGQGHGNTIYF	TGTGCCAGCAGTGCAGGACAGGGCCATGGAAACACCATATATTTT
.	.	TRBV4-3	TRBJ1-5	16	CASSQDENRGNQPQHF	TGCGCCAGCAGCCAAGATGAGAACAGGGGCAATCAGCCCCAGCATTTT
.	medium-sized	TRBV30	TRBJ1-5	14	CAWSRGGNNQPQHF	TGTGCCTGGAGCCGGGGAGGGAACAATCAGCCCCAGCATTTT
.	.	TRBV4-1	TRBJ2-1	15	CASSQLGTPSNEQFF	TGCGCCAGCAGCCAATTAGGGACACCTTCCAATGAGCAGTTCTTC
.	.	TRBV19	TRBJ2-3	14	CASSYVPRRDTQYF	TGTGCCAGTAGTTATGTTCCGCGAAGAGATACGCAGTATTTT
.	once	TRBV5-4	TRBJ2-1	15	CASSLEGALRDEQFF	TGTGCCAGCAGCCTGGAGGGGGCTCTTAGGGATGAGCAGTTCTTC
.	few	TRBV18	TRBJ1-1	15	CASSPQDVRGTEAFF	TGTGCCAGCTCACCACAGGACGTCCGGGGGACTGAAGCTTTCTTT
.	.	TRBV7-2	TRBJ1-1	12	CASSWQPTEAFF	TGTGCCAGCAGCTGGCAGCCGACTGAAGCTTTCTTT
TRBD1	.	TRBV5-1	TRBJ2-3	14	CASSLTGGADTQYF	TGCGCCAGCAGCTTGACAGGGGGTGCAGATACGCAGTATTTT
TRBD2	.	TRBV7-9	TRBJ2-3	15	CASSLWTSGTDTQYF	TGTGCCAGCAGCCTTTGGACTAGTGGGACAGATACGCAGTATTTT
TRBD1	.	TRBV28	TRBJ2-6	14	CASRTGAGANVLTF	TGTGCCAGCAGGACAGGGGCTGGGGCCAACGTCCTGACTTTC
.	.	TRBV11-2	TRBJ2-7	11	CASSLDRGQYF	TGTGCCAGCAGCTTAGATCGGGGGCAGTACTTC
.	.	TRBV14	TRBJ2-3	15	CASSLRGRGTDTQYF	TGTGCCAGCAGCCTGAGGGGCAGAGGCACAGATACGCAGTATTTT
.	.	TRBV11-1	TRBJ2-5	14	CASSKDQPWETQYF	TGTGCCAGCAGCAAAGACCAGCCCTGGGAGACCCAGTACTTC
TRBD2	.	TRBV9	TRBJ2-1	16	CASSVAGLAGGTEQFF	TGTGCCAGCAGCGTAGCGGGCCTAGCGGGAGGCACTGAGCAGTTCTTC
.	.	TRBV5-1	TRBJ2-7	14	CASSSLTGALEQYF	TGCGCCAGCAGCTCCCTCACGGGAGCCCTAGAGCAGTACTTC
.	.	TRBV6-4	TRBJ2-1	15	CASTSSGPDYNEQFF	TGTGCCAGCACTTCATCGGGACCAGACTACAATGAGCAGTTCTTC
TRBD1	.	TRBV28	TRBJ2-7	15	CASSVQGAPNYEQYF	TGTGCCAGCAGTGTACAGGGGGCTCCTAACTACGAGCAGTACTTC
TRBD1	few	TRBV18	TRBJ1-5	14	CASTATGINQPQHF	TGTGCCAGTACCGCGACAGGGATCAATCAGCCCCAGCATTTT
TRBD2	once	TRBV9	TRBJ2-3	15	CASSVVAGVQDTQYF	TGTGCCAGCAGCGTAGTTGCGGGAGTTCAAGATACGCAGTATTTT
.	.	TRBV6-1	TRBJ1-2	16	CASSEPKGGGDYGYTF	TGTGCCAGCAGTGAACCAAAAGGAGGGGGTGACTATGGCTACACCTTC
.	.	TRBV7-6	TRBJ2-3	13	CASSLEGHGAQYF	TGTGCCAGCAGCTTAGAGGGTCATGGTGCGCAGTATTTT
.	.	TRBV7-6	TRBJ1-4	14	CASSPNHLYEKLFF	TGTGCCAGCAGCCCTAACCACCTCTATGAAAAACTGTTTTTT
.	few	TRBV5-1	TRBJ2-5	13	CASSGGTPETQYF	TGCGCCAGCAGCGGAGGGACACCAGAGACCCAGTACTTC
.	.	TRBV18	TRBJ1-2	14	CASSPEDSGYGYTF	TGTGCCAGCTCACCAGAGGACAGTGGGTATGGCTACACCTTC